A single T cell receptor (beta chain) is shown here with its context. The antigen remains unidentified. CD45RO-negative, CCR7-selected cells formed the naive CD8 fraction, which excluded terminally differentiated effector memory CD45RA+ cells. The entry originates in a study of shared clonotypes between healthy human individuals. Findings and limits, study-wide: Exclusively blood specimens were collected; tissue repertoires likely differ. Among a handful of donors, roughly 5.4% of naive CD4 clonotypes were found in common. Rarefaction demonstrated incomplete sorted-subset sequencing despite large depth.

Each PCR replicate from the sorted subsets contained around 200 ng DNA, which is 25,000 to 30,000 T cell genomes. Measured with immunoSEQ multiplex PCR; TCRdb has only the in-frame clones, and not every one. The sample shows millions of clones, roughly 95% of them seen only once. Germline V gene lookup returns CDR1 SGHDT and CDR2 YYEEEE. V dropped 1 base and J dropped 9 bases, with 17 bases sitting between them. The CDR3 is 14 residues long. Sequencing input: naive CD8+ T cells sorted from blood. The sequence derives from a man aged 18 to 30 in good health. This chain uses TRBV5-6 with TRBJ2-7, with D perhaps TRBD2 (6 bases). The CDR3: CASSLWDWQRGQYF. The CDR3 nucleotides read TGTGCCAGCAGCTTGTGGGACTGGCAGCGTGGGCAGTACTTC.